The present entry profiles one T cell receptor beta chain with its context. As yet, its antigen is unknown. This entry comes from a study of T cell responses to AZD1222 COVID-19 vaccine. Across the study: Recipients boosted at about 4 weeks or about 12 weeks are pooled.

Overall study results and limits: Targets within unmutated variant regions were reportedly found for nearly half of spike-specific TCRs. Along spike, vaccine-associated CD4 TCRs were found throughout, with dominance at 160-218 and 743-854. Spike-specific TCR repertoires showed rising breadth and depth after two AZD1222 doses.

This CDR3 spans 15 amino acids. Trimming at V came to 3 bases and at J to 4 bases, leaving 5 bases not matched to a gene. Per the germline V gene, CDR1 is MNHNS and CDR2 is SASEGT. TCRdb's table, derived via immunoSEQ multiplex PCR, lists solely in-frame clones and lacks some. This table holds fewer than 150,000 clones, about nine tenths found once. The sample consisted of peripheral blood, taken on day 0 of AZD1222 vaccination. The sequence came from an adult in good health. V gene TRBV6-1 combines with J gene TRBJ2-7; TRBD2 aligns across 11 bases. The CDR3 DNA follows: TGTGCCAGCAGTGATCTAGCGGGGGGCAAGTACGAGCAGTACTTC. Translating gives CASSDLAGGKYEQYF.